This T cell receptor beta chain was captured in a study of T-cell memory formation after mild COVID-19. CDR3 length: 15 amino acids. In germline, CDR1 is SGHRS, CDR2 YFSETQ. V gave up 3 bases and J gave up 0 bases, with 9 bases separating them. Study-level findings and limits: A balance of CD4 and CD8 characterized clones contracting day 15 to 85, whereas later expanders leaned CD4+. In pre-infection memory, a portion of responding clones appeared, which suggested that cross-reactive memory joined. Mostly located in CM and EM were contracting CD4+ clones, with contracting CD8+ clones located in EMRA.

This clonotype has ten or more counts. Its matching antigen is unknown. From the 5' RACE reads, TCRdb called clonotypes with MiXCR, one entry per CDR3 protein. In the table there are 100,000 to 150,000 distinct CDR3 sequences, approximately 5.9% of which are singletons. Input material: PBMCs or a T cell subset sorted from them (not recorded which). The V call is TRBV5-1, the J call TRBJ2-2, with a possible D match to TRBD1 (5 bases). This sequence was found in an adult woman who had mild COVID-19 (a few samples of this study predate the infection). Cell type and time point are not known. This CDR3 is CASSSDRANTGELFF. The CDR3 nucleotides are TGCGCCAGCAGCTCCGACAGAGCGAACACCGGGGAGCTGTTTTTT.